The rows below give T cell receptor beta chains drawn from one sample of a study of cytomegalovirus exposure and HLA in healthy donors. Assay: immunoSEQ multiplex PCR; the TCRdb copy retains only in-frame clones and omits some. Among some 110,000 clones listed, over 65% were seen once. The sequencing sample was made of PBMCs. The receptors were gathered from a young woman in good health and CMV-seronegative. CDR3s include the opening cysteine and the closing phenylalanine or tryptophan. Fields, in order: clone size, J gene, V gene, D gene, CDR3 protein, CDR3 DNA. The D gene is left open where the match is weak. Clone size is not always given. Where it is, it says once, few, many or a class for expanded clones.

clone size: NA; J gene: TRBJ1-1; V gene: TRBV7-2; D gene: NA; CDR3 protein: CASSPAQGGTEAFF; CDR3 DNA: TGTGCCAGCAGCCCCGCTCAGGGAGGCACTGAAGCTTTCTTT
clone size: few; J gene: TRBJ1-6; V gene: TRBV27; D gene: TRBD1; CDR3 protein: CASSLTGQASPLHF; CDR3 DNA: TGTGCCAGCAGTTTAACAGGACAGGCGTCACCCCTCCACTTT
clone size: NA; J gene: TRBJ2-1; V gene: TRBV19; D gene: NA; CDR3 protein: CASSRSGGPYNEQFF; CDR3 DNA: TGTGCCAGTAGTCGTTCCGGGGGGCCTTACAATGAGCAGTTCTTC
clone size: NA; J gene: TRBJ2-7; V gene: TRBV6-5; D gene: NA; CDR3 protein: CASSYGVGTSYEQYF; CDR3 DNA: TGTGCCAGCAGTTACGGGGTTGGGACTTCCTACGAGCAGTACTTC
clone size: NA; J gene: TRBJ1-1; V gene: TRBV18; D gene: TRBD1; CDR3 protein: CASSMDRVNTEAFF; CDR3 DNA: TGTGCCAGCTCAATGGACAGGGTGAACACTGAAGCTTTCTTT
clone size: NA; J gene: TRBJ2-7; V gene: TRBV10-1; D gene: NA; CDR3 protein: CASSEGADSSYEQYF; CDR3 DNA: TGCGCCAGCAGTGAGGGGGCGGACAGCTCCTACGAGCAGTACTTC
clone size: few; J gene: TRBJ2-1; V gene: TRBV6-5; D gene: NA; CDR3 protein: CASGKSGDYNEQFF; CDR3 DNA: TGTGCCAGCGGGAAGAGCGGAGATTACAATGAGCAGTTCTTC
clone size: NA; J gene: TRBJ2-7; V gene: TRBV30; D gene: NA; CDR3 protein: CAWSVLREGGYEQYF; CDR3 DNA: TGTGCCTGGAGTGTACTTCGGGAAGGGGGCTACGAGCAGTACTTC
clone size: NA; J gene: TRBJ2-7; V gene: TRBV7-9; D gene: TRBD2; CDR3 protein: CASTGGDEQYF; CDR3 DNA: TGTGCCAGTACGGGAGGGGACGAGCAGTACTTC
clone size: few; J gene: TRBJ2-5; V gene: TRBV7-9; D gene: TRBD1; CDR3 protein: CASSRRRDSYQETQYF; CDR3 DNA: TGTGCCAGCAGCCGTCGTAGGGACAGCTATCAAGAGACCCAGTACTTC
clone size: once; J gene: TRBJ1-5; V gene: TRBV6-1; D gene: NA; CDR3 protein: CASWGGRSDQPQHF; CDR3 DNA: TGTGCCAGTTGGGGGGGCAGGTCGGATCAGCCCCAGCATTTT
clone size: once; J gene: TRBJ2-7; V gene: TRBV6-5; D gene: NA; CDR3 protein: CASSYRDSSYEQYF; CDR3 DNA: TGTGCCAGCAGTTACCGAGACAGCTCCTACGAGCAGTACTTC
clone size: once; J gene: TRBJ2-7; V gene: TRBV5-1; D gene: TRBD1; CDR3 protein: CASTPPSGQGNEQYF; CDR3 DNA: TGCGCCAGCACTCCCCCCTCCGGACAGGGGAACGAGCAGTACTTC
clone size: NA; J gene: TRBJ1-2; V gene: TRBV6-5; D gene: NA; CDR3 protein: CASRTEPGYGYTF; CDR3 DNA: TGTGCCAGCAGAACAGAACCCGGCTATGGCTACACCTTC
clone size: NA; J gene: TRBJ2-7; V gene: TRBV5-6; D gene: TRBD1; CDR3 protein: CASSSLGQGSYEQYF; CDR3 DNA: TGTGCCAGCAGCTCGCTGGGACAGGGCTCCTACGAGCAGTACTTC
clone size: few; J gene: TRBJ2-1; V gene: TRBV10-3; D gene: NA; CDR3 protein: CAINPTGFNEQFF; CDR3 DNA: TGTGCCATCAACCCGACAGGATTCAATGAGCAGTTCTTC
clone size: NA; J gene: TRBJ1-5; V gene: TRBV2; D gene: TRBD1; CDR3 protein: CASTPGQGLHQPQHF; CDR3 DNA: TGTGCCAGCACCCCGGGACAGGGGTTGCATCAGCCCCAGCATTTT
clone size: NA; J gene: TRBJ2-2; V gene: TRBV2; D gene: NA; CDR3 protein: CASSPLGAGAVELFF; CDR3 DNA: TGTGCCAGCAGTCCCCTGGGGGCCGGAGCGGTGGAGCTGTTTTTT
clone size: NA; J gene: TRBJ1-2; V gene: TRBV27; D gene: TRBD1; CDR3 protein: CASSLLRFGTGYGYTF; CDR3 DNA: TGTGCCAGCAGTTTATTGCGGTTCGGGACAGGCTATGGCTACACCTTC
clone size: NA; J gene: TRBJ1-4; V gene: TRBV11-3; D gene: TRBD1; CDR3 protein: CASSSTGGTNEKLFF; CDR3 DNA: TGTGCCAGCAGCTCTACAGGGGGTACTAATGAAAAACTGTTTTTT
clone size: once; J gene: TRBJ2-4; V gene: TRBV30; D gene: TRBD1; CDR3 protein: CAWSARTGAGNIQYF; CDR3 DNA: TGTGCCTGGAGTGCCCGGACAGGGGCTGGAAACATTCAGTACTTC
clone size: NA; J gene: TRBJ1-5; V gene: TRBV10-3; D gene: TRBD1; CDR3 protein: CAISGGQVNQPQHF; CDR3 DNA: TGTGCCATCAGTGGGGGACAGGTCAATCAGCCCCAGCATTTT
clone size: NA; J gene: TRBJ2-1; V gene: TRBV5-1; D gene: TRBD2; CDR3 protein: CASLRTSGGNEQFF; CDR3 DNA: TGCGCCAGCTTAAGGACTAGCGGGGGCAATGAGCAGTTCTTC
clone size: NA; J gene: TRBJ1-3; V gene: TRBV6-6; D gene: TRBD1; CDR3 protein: CATIQGGFRNTIYF; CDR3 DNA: TGTGCCACTATACAGGGGGGTTTCAGGAACACCATATATTTT
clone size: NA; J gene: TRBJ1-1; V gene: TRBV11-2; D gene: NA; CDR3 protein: CASSPPDRIGTEAFF; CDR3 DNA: TGTGCCAGCAGCCCACCCGACAGGATTGGGACTGAAGCTTTCTTT
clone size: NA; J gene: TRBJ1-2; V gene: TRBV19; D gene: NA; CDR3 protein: CASIPTRGAPYGYTF; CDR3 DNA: TGTGCCAGTATCCCTACTCGGGGGGCACCCTATGGCTACACCTTC
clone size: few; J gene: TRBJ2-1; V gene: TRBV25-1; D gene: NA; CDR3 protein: CASQQGGVNEQFF; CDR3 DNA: TGTGCCAGCCAACAGGGAGGGGTAAATGAGCAGTTCTTC
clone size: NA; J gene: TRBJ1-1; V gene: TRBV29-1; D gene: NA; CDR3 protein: CSVRGLMNTEAFF; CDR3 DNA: TGCAGCGTCCGTGGGCTGATGAACACTGAAGCTTTCTTT
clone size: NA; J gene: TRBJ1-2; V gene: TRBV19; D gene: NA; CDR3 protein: CASSIDQVWAANYGYTF; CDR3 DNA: TGTGCCAGTAGTATAGATCAAGTCTGGGCTGCTAACTATGGCTACACCTTC
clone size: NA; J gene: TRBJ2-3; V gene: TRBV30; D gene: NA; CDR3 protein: CAWSVSSFGFTDTQYF; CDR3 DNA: TGTGCCTGGAGTGTATCGTCGTTCGGGTTCACAGATACGCAGTATTTT
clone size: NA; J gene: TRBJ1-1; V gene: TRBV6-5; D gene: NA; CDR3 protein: CASSPRQAFEAFF; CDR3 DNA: TGTGCCAGCAGTCCCAGACAGGCGTTCGAAGCTTTCTTT
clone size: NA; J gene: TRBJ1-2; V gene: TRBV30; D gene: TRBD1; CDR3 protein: CAWKPGQGYFRGYGYTF; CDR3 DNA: TGTGCCTGGAAGCCGGGACAGGGCTATTTTCGAGGCTATGGCTACACCTTC
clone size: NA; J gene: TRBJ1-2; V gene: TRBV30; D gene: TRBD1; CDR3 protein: CARDRGPNYGYTF; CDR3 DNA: TGTGCCCGCGACAGGGGGCCCAACTATGGCTACACCTTC
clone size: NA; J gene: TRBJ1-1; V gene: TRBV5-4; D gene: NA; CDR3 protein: CASSLGGEGSTEAFF; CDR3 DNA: TGTGCCAGCAGCTTGGGCGGGGAGGGGAGCACTGAAGCTTTCTTT
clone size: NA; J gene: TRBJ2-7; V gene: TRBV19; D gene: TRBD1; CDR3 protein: CASSPTGVYEQYF; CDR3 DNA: TGTGCCAGTAGTCCCACAGGGGTTTACGAGCAGTACTTC
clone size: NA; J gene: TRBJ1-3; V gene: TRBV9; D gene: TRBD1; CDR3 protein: CASRQGDISGNTIYF; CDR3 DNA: TGTGCCAGCCGACAGGGGGATATCTCTGGAAACACCATATATTTT
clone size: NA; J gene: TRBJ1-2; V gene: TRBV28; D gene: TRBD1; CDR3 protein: CASSPRGLGYTF; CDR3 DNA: TGTGCCAGCAGTCCGAGGGGGCTTGGCTACACCTTC
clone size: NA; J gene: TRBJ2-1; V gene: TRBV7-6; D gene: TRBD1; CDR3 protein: CASSSRGTVEQFF; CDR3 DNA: TGTGCCAGCAGCTCGAGGGGGACAGTTGAGCAGTTCTTC
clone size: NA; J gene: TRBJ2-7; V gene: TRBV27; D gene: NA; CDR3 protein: CASSVRGGAFYEQYF; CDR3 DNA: TGTGCCAGCAGTGTGAGGGGGGGCGCTTTCTACGAGCAGTACTTC
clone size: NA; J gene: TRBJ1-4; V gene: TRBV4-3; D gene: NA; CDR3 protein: CASSQDRAGPSTNEKLFF; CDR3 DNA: TGCGCCAGCAGCCAAGATAGGGCAGGGCCCTCAACTAATGAAAAACTGTTTTTT
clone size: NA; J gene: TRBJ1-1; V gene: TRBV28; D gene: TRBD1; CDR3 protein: CASSSGGRNTEAFF; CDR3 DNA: TGTGCCAGCAGCTCAGGGGGTAGGAACACTGAAGCTTTCTTT
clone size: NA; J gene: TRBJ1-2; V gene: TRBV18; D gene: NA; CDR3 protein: CASSQQGTNYGYTF; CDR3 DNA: TGTGCCAGCTCGCAACAGGGCACTAACTATGGCTACACCTTC
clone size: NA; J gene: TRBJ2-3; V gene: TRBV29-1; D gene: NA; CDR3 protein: CSVDGTSTDTQYF; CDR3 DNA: TGCAGCGTTGACGGTACTAGCACAGATACGCAGTATTTT
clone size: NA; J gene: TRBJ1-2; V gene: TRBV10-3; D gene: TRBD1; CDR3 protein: CAIRQQGARGYTF; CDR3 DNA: TGTGCCATCAGACAACAGGGGGCGCGCGGCTACACCTTC
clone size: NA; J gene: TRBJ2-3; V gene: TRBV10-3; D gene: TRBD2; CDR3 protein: CAIMGGSDTQYF; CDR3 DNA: TGTGCCATCATGGGAGGGTCAGATACGCAGTATTTT
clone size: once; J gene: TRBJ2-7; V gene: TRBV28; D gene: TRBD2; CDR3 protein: CASSSQGAGRQSYEQYF; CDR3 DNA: TGTGCCAGCAGCTCCCAGGGAGCGGGGCGCCAGTCCTACGAGCAGTACTTC
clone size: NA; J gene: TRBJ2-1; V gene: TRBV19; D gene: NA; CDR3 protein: CASSALGGSYNEQFF; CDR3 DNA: TGTGCCAGTAGTGCACTCGGCGGGTCATACAATGAGCAGTTCTTC
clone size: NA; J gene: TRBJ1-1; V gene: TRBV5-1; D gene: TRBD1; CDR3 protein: CASSRSEGAGGAGTEAFF; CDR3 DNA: TGCGCCAGCAGTCGGTCGGAGGGAGCAGGGGGCGCAGGTACTGAAGCTTTCTTT
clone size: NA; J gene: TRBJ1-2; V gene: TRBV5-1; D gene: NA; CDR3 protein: CASSLAKATVNGYTF; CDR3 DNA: TGCGCCAGCAGCTTGGCAAAGGCGACTGTTAATGGCTACACCTTC
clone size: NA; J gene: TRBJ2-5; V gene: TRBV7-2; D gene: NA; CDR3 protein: CASSLGGRETQYF; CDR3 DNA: TGTGCCAGCAGCCTGGGGGGGCGAGAGACCCAGTACTTC
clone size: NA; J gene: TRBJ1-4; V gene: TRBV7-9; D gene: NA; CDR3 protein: CASSYQDTSNEKLFF; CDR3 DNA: TGTGCCAGCAGCTACCAGGATACTTCAAATGAAAAACTGTTTTTT
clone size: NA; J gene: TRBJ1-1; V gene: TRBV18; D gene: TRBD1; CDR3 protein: CASSPPRDRVFLNPEAFF; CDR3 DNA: TGTGCCAGCTCACCACCAAGGGACAGGGTTTTTCTGAATCCTGAAGCTTTCTTT
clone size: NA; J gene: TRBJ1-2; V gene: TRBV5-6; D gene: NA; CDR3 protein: CASSLAQQPRGYGYTF; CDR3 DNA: TGTGCCAGCAGCTTGGCCCAGCAGCCCCGGGGCTATGGCTACACCTTC